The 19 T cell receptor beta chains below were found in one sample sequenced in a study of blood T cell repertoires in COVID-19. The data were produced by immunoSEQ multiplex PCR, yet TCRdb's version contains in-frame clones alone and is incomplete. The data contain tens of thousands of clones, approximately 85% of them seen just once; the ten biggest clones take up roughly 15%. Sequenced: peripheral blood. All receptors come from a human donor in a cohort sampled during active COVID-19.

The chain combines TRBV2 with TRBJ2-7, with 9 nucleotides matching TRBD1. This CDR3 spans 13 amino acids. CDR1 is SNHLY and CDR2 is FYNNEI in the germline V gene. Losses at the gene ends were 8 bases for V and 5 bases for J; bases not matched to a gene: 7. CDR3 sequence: CASLTDRGHEQYF. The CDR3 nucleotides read TGTGCCAGCCTTACGGACAGGGGCCACGAGCAGTACTTC.

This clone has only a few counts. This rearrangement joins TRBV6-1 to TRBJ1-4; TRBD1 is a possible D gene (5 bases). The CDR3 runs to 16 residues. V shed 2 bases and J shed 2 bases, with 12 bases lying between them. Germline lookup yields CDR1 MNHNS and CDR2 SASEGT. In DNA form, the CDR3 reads TGTGCCAGCAGTGAATCCAGGGCTCCCACTAATGAAAAACTGTTTTTT. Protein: CASSESRAPTNEKLFF.

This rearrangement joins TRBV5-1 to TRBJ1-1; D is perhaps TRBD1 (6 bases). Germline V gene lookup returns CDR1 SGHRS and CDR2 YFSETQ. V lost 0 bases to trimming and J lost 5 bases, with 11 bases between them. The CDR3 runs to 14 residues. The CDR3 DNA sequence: TGCGCCAGCAGCTTGGTCAGGGGAAGGACTGAAGCTTTCTTT. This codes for CASSLVRGRTEAFF.

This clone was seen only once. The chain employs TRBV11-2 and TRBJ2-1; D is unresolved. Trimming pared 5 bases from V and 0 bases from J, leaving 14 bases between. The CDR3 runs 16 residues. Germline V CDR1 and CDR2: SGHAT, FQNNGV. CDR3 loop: CASSHIRGRSYNEQFF. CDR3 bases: TGTGCCAGCAGCCACATACGAGGCCGCTCCTACAATGAGCAGTTCTTC.

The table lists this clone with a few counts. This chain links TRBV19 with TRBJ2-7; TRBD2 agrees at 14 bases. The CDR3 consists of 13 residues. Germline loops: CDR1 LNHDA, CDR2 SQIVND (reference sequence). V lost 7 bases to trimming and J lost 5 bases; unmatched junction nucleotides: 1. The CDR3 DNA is TGTGCCAGTACGACTAGCGGGAGGGACGAGCAGTACTTC. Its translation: CASTTSGRDEQYF.

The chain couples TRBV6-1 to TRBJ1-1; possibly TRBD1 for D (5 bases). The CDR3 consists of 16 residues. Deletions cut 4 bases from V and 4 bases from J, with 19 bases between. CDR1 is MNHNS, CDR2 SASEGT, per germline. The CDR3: CASSGAGTGVATEAFF. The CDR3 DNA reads TGTGCCAGCAGTGGCGCGGGGACCGGAGTGGCCACTGAAGCTTTCTTT.

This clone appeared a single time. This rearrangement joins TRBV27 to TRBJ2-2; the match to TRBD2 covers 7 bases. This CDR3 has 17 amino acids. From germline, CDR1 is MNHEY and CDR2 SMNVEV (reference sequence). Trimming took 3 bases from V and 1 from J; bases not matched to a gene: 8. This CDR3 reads CASSFGGTSVNTGELFF. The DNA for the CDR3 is TGTGCCAGCAGTTTTGGTGGAACTAGCGTGAACACCGGGGAGCTGTTTTTT.

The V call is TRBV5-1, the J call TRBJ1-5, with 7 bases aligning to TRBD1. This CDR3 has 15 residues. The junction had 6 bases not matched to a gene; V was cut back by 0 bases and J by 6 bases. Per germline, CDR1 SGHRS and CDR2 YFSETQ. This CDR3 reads CASSLEGALSQPQHF. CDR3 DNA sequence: TGCGCCAGCAGCTTGGAGGGGGCTCTGAGTCAGCCCCAGCATTTT.

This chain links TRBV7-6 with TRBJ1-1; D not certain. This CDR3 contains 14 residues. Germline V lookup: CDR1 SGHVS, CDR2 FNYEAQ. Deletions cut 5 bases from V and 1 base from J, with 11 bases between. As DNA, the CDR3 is TGTGCCAGCAGCCCACGTGGCAGGAACACTGAAGCTTTCTTT. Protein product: CASSPRGRNTEAFF.

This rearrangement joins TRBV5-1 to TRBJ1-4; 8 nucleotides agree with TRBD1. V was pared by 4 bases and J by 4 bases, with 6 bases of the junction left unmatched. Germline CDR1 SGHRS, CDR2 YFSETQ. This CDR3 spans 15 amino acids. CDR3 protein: CASSNRGSSNEKLFF. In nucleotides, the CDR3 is TGCGCCAGCAGCAACAGGGGGTCGAGTAATGAAAAACTGTTTTTT.

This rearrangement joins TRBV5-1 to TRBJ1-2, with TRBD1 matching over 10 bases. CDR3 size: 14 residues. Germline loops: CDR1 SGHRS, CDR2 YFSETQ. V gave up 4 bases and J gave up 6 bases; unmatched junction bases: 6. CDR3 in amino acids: CASSLTGQGNGYTF. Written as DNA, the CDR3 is TGCGCCAGCAGCCTGACGGGACAGGGGAATGGCTACACCTTC. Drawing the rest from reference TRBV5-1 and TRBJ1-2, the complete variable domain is KAGVTQTPRYLIKTRGQQVTLSCSPISGHRSVSWYQQTPGQGLQFLFEYFSETQRNKGNFPGRFSGRQFSNSRSEMNVSTLELGDSALYLCASSLTGQGNGYTFGSGTRLTVV.

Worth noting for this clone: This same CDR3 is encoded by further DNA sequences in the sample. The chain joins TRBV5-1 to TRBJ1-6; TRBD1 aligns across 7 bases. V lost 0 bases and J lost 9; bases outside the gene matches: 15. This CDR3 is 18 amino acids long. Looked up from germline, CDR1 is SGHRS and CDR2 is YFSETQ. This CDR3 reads CASSLDLGRAGGSSPLHF. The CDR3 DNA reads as TGCGCCAGCAGCTTGGATTTGGGGCGGGCAGGGGGGAGTTCACCCCTCCACTTT.

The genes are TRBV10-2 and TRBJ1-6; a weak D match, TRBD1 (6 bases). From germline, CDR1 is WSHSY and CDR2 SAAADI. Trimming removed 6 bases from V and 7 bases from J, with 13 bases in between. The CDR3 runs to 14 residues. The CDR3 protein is CASRRDNPNSPLHF. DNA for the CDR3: TGCGCCAGCAGGAGGGACAATCCCAATTCACCCCTCCACTTT.

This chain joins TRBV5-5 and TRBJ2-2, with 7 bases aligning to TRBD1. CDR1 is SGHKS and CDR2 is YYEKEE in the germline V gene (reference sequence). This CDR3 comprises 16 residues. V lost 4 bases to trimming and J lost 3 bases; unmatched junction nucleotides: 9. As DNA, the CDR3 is TGTGCCAGCAGCCTAACCGGGACAGCGGACACCGGGGAGCTGTTTTTT. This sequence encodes CASSLTGTADTGELFF.

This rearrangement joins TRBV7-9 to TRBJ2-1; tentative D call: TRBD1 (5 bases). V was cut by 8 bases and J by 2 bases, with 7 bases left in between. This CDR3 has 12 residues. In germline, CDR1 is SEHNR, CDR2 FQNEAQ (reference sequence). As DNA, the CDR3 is TGTGCCAGCGGGGCACCCTACAATGAGCAGTTCTTC. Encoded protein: CASGAPYNEQFF.

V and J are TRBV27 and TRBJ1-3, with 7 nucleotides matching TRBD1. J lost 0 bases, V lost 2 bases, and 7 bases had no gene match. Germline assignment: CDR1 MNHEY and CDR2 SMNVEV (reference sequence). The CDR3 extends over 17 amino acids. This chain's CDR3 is CASSLTRTGRSGNTIYF. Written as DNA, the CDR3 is TGTGCCAGCAGTTTAACCCGGACAGGTCGCTCTGGAAACACCATATATTTT.

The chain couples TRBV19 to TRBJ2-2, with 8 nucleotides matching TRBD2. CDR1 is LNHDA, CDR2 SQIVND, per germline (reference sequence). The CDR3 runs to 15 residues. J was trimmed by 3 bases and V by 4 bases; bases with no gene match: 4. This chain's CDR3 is CASSTGGIDTGELFF. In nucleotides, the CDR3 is TGTGCCAGTAGTACGGGGGGGATCGACACCGGGGAGCTGTTTTTT. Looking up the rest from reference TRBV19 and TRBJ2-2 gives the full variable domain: DGGITQSPKYLFRKEGQNVTLSCEQNLNHDAMYWYRQDPGQGLRLIYYSQIVNDFQKGDIAEGYSVSREKKESFPLTVTSAQKNPTAFYLCASSTGGIDTGELFFGEGSRLTVL.

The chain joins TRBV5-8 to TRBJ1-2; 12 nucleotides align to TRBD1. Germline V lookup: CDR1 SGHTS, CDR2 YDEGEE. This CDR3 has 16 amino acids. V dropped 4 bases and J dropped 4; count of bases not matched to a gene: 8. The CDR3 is CASSPGTGGSSYGYTF. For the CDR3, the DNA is TGTGCCAGCAGCCCCGGGACAGGGGGCTCCAGCTATGGCTACACCTTC.

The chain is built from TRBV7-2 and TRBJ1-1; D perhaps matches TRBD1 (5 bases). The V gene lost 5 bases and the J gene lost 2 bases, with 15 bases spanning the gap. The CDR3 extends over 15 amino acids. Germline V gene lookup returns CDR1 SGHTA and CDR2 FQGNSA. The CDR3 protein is CASSLGGRGNTEAFF. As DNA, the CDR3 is TGTGCCAGCAGCCTGGGTGGTAGGGGCAACACTGAAGCTTTCTTT.